This T cell receptor beta chain was profiled in a study of low-dose radiotherapy and immunotherapy resistance in tumors. Study summary: For Cohort 1, fractions of 0.5 Gy were given every 2 weeks, reaching 6.5 Gy overall. It was every two weeks, one day before radiation and immunotherapy, that intravenous cyclophosphamide 200 mg/m2 was given.

This clonotype was counted many times. Covering alpha and beta chains, TRAV- and TRBV-specific primers were used for the first-strand cDNA. TCRs were amplified for approximately 22 PCR cycles with a constant-region primer and V-primer adapter. TCRdb re-analysed the reads in MiXCR, keeping a single row per CDR3 protein. The repertoire holds around 80,000 distinct CDR3 sequences, with about a sixth as singletons. Time point specified: after trial treatment. Treatment here: LDRT plus nivolumab, ipilimumab, low-dose cyclophosphamide and aspirin (RACIN trial). Every donor was treated with nivolumab, ipilimumab, aspirin, low-dose cyclophosphamide and also low-dose radiotherapy. V lost 6 bases and J lost 2, with 10 bases in between. CDR3 size: 13 residues.

The origin of this receptor is a male donor with prostate cancer. The input for sequencing was PBMCs, taken after low-dose radiotherapy plus immunotherapy. The genes are TRBV12-3 or TRBV12-4 and TRBJ2-5; perhaps TRBD2 as D (5 bases). The CDR3 loop reads CASRMTGQETQYF. The CDR3 DNA reads TGTGCCAGCAGGATGACGGGGCAAGAGACCCAGTACTTC.